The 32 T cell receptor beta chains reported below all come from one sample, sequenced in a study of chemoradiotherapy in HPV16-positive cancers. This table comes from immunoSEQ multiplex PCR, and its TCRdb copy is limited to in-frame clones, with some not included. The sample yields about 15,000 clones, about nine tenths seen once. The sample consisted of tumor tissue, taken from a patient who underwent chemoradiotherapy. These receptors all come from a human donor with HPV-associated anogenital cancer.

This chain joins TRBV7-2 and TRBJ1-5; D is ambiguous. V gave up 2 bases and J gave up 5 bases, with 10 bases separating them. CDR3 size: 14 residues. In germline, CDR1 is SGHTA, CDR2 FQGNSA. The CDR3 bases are TGTGCCAGCAGCTTACAAGTAACGGATCAGCCCCAGCATTTT. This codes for CASSLQVTDQPQHF. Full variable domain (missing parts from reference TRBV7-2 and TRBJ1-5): GAGVSQSPSNKVTEKGKDVELRCDPISGHTALYWYRQSLGQGLEFLIYFQGNSAPDKSGLPSDRFSAERTGGSVSTLTIQRTQQEDSAVYLCASSLQVTDQPQHFGDGTRLSIL.

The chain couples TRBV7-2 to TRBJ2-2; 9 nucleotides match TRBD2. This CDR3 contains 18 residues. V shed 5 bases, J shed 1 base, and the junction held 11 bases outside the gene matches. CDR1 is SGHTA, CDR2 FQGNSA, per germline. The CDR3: CASSVRVSGSGNTGELFF. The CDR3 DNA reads TGTGCCAGCAGCGTAAGGGTTAGCGGGAGTGGGAACACCGGGGAGCTGTTTTTT.

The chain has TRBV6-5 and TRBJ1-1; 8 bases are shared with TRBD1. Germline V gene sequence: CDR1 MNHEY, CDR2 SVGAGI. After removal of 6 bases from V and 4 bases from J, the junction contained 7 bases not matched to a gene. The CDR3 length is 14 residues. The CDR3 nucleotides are TGTGCCAGCAGCCAAAACAGGGGGGGCACTGAAGCTTTCTTT. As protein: CASSQNRGGTEAFF.

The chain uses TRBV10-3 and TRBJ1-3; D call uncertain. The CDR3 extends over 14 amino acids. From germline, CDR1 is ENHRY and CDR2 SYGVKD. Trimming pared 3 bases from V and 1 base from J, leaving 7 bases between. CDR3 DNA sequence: TGTGCCATCAGTGAAGCTAGGTCTGGAAACACCATATATTTT. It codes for CAISEARSGNTIYF.

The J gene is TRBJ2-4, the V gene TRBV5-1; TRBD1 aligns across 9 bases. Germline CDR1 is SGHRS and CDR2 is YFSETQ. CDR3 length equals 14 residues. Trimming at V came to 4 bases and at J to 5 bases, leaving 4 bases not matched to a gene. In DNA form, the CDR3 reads TGCGCCAGCAGCGTACAGGGGGCGGAAAACATTCAGTACTTC. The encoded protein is CASSVQGAENIQYF. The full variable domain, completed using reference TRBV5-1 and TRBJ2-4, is KAGVTQTPRYLIKTRGQQVTLSCSPISGHRSVSWYQQTPGQGLQFLFEYFSETQRNKGNFPGRFSGRQFSNSRSEMNVSTLELGDSALYLCASSVQGAENIQYFGAGTRLSVL.

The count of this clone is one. CDR3 in amino acids: CASSFRTGSYGYTF. The CDR3 region has the DNA TGCGCCAGCAGCTTCCGGACAGGGAGCTATGGCTACACCTTC. The rearrangement links TRBV5-1 to TRBJ1-2, with 8 bases matching TRBD1. J gave up 4 bases and V 2 bases, and 4 bases lay outside the gene matches. Germline values: CDR1 SGHRS, CDR2 YFSETQ. CDR3 size: 14 residues.

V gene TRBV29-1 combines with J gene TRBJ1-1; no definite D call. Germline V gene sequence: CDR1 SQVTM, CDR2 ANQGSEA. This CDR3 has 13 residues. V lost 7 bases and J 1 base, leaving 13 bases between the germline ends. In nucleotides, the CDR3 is TGCAGCGCCGCCCGGGGATCGAACACTGAAGCTTTCTTT. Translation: CSAARGSNTEAFF.

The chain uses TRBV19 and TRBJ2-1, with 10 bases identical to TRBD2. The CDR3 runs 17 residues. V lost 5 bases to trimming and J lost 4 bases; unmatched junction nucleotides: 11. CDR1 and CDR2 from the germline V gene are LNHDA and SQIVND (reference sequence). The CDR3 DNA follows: TGTGCCAGTAGTTCCTCAACCGGACTAGCGGTATACAATGAGCAGTTCTTC. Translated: CASSSSTGLAVYNEQFF.

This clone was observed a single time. The CDR3, as DNA: TGTGCCAGCAGCTTTGGGAGGGCCGGGACGTACGAGCAGTACTTC. Translating it yields CASSFGRAGTYEQYF. This chain connects TRBV5-6 to TRBJ2-7; 7 bases are a match to TRBD2. The CDR3 has 15 amino acids. Germline CDR1 is SGHDT and CDR2 is YYEEEE. With V trimmed by 2 bases and J by 4 bases, 9 bases remained unmatched.

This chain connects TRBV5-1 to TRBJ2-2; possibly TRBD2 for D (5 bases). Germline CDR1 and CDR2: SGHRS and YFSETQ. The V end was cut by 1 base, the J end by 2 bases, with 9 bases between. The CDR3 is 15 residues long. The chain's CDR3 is CASSLFGENTGELFF. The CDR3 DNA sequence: TGCGCCAGCAGCTTGTTCGGGGAAAACACCGGGGAGCTGTTTTTT.

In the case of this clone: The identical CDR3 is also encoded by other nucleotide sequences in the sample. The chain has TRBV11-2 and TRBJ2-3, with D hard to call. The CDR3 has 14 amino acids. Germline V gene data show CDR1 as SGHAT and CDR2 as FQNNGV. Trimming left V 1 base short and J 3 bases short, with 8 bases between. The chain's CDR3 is CASSLVGATDTQYF. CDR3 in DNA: TGTGCCAGCAGCTTAGTTGGAGCGACAGATACGCAGTATTTT.

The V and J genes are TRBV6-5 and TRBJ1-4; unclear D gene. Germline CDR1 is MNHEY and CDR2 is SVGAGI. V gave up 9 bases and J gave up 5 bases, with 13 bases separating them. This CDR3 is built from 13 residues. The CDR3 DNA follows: TGTGCCAGTTCGGACCGACCAAATGAAAAACTGTTTTTT. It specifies CASSDRPNEKLFF.

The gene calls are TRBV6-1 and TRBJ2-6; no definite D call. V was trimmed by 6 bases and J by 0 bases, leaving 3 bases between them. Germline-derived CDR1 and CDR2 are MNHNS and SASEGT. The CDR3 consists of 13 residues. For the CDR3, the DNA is TGTGCCAGCAGGAGCTCTGGGGCCAACGTCCTGACTTTC. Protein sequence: CASRSSGANVLTF.

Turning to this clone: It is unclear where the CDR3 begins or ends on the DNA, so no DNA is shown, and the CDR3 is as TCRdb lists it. The CDR3 region is CASSLQYVGNTIYF. V is TRBV5-6 and J is TRBJ1-3; the table's D call of TRBD1 was not tested on the DNA. The CDR3 spans 14 amino acids, including both terminal residues. Germline CDR1 is SGHDT and CDR2 is YYEEEE.

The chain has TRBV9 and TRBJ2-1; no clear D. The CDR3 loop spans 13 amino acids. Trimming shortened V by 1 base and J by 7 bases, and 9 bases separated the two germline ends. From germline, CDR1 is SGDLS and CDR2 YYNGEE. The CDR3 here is CASSVSVRNEQFF. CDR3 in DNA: TGTGCCAGCAGCGTATCCGTGCGTAATGAGCAGTTCTTC.

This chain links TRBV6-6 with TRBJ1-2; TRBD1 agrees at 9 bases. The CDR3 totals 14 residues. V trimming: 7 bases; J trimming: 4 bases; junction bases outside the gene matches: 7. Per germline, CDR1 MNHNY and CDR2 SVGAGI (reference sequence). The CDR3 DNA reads TGTGCCAGCATCAGGGGACAGGGATCCTATGGCTACACCTTC. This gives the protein CASIRGQGSYGYTF.

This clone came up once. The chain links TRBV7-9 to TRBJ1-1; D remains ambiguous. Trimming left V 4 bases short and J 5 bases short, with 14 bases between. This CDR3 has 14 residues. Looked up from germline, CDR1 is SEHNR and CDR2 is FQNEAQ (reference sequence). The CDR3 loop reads CASSSPVGGTEAFF. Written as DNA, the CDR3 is TGTGCCAGCAGCTCACCGGTCGGTGGAACTGAAGCTTTCTTT.

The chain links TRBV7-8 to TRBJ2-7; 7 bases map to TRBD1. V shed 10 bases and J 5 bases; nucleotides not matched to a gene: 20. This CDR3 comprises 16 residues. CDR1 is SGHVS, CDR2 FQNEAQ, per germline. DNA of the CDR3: TGTGCCACCAACCTATTAGGGGGCGCTTCCCCCCACGAGCAGTACTTC. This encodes CATNLLGGASPHEQYF. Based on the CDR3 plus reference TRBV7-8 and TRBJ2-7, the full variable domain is GAGVSQSPRYKVAKRGQDVALRCDPISGHVSLFWYQQALGQGPEFLTYFQNEAQLDKSGLPSDRFFAERPEGSVSTLKIQRTQQEDSAVYLCATNLLGGASPHEQYFGPGTRLTVT.

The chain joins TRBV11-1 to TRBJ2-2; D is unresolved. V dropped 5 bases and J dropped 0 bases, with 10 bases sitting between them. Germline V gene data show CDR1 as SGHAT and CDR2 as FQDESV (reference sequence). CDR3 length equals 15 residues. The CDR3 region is CASSPLDSNTGELFF. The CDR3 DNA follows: TGTGCCAGCAGCCCACTTGACTCGAACACCGGGGAGCTGTTTTTT.

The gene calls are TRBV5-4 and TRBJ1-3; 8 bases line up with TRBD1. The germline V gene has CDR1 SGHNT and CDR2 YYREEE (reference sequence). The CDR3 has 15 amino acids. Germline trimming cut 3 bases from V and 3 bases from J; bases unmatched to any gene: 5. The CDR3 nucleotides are TGTGCCAGCAGCTCCGGACAGGGTGGTGGAAACACCATATATTTT. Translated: CASSSGQGGGNTIYF.

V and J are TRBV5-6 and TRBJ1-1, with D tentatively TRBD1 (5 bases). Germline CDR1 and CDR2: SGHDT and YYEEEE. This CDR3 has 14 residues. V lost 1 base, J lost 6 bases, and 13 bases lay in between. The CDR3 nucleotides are TGTGCCAGCAGCTTGAATAGGGGTCGGTCTGAAGCTTTCTTT. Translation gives CASSLNRGRSEAFF.

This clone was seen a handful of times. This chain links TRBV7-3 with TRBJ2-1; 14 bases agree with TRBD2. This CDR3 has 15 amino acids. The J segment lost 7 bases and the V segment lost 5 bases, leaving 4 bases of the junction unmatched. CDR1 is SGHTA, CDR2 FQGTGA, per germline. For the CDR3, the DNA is TGTGCCAGCAGCCTCGGGACTAGCGGGAGTAATGAGCAGTTCTTC. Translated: CASSLGTSGSNEQFF.

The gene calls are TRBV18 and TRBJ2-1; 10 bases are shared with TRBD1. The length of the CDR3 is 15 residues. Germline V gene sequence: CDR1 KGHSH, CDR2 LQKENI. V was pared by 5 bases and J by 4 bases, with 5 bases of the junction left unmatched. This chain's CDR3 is CASSSGQGLYNEQFF. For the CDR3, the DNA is TGTGCCAGCTCATCGGGACAGGGGTTGTACAATGAGCAGTTCTTC.

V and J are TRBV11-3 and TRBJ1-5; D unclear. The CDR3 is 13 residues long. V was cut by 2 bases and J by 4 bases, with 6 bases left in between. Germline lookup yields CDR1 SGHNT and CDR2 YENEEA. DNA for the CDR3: TGTGCCAGCAGCTTAAACAGAAATCAGCCCCAGCATTTT. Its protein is CASSLNRNQPQHF. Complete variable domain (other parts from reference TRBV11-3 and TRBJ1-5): EAGVVQSPRYKIIEKKQPVAFWCNPISGHNTLYWYLQNLGQGPELLIRYENEEAVDDSQLPKDRFSAERLKGVDSTLKIQPAELGDSAVYLCASSLNRNQPQHFGDGTRLSIL.

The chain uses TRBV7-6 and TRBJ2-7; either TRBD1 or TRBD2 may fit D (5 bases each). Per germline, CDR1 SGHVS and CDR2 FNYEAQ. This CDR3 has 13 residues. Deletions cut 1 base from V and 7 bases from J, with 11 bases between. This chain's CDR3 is CASSLGLGEEQYF. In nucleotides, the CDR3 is TGTGCCAGCAGCTTAGGCCTGGGGGAAGAGCAGTACTTC.

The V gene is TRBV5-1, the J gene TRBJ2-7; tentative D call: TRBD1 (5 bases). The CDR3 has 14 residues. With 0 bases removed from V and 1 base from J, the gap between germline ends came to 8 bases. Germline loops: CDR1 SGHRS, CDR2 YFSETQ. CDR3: CASSLDRPSYEQYF. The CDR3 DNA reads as TGCGCCAGCAGCTTGGACAGGCCTTCCTACGAGCAGTACTTC.

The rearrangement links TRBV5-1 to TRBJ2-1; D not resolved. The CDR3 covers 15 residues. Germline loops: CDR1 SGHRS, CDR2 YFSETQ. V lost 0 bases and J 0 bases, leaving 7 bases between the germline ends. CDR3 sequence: CASSLDGSSYNEQFF. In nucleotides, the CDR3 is TGCGCCAGCAGCTTGGATGGTAGCTCCTACAATGAGCAGTTCTTC. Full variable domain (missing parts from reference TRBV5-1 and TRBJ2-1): KAGVTQTPRYLIKTRGQQVTLSCSPISGHRSVSWYQQTPGQGLQFLFEYFSETQRNKGNFPGRFSGRQFSNSRSEMNVSTLELGDSALYLCASSLDGSSYNEQFFGPGTRLTVL.

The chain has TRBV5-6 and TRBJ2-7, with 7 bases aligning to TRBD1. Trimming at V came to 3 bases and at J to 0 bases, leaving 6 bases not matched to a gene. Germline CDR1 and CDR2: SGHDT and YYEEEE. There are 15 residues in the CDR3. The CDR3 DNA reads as TGTGCCAGCAGCTCAACAGGGGCATACTCCTACGAGCAGTACTTC. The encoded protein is CASSSTGAYSYEQYF.

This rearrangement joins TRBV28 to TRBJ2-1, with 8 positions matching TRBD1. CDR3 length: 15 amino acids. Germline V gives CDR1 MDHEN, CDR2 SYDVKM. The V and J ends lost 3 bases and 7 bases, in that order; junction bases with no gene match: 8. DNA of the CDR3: TGTGCCAGCAGTTTTGACCAGGGGGCGCAGAATGAGCAGTTCTTC. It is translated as CASSFDQGAQNEQFF.

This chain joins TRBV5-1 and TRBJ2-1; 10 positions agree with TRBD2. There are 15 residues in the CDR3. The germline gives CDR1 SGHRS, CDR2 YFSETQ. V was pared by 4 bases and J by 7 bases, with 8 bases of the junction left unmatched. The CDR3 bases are TGCGCCAGCAGCGCCGCTAGCGGGAGCGTTAATGAGCAGTTCTTC. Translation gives CASSAASGSVNEQFF.

CDR3 in amino acids: CASSLAQGATYEQYF. In nucleotides, the CDR3 is TGTGCCAGCAGCTTAGCACAGGGGGCGACCTACGAGCAGTACTTC. The genes are TRBV7-9 and TRBJ2-7; TRBD1 aligns across 9 bases. Germline V gives CDR1 SEHNR, CDR2 FQNEAQ (reference sequence). The CDR3 length is 15 residues. J gave up 2 bases and V 0 bases, and 2 bases lay outside the gene matches.

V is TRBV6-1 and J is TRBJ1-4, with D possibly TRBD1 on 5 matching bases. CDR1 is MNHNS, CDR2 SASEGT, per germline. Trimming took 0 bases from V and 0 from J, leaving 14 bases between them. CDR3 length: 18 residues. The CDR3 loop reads CASSEALRGSATNEKLFF. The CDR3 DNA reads TGTGCCAGCAGTGAAGCGCTTCGGGGGAGCGCAACTAATGAAAAACTGTTTTTT.